The source of this T cell receptor beta chain is a study of graft-versus-host responses after intestinal transplantation. At the level of the study: Once they had received anti-thymocyte globulin induction, all recipients took tacrolimus and steroids for approximately 3 years.

TCRdb's table, derived via immunoSEQ multiplex PCR, lists solely in-frame clones and lacks some. The sample lists 90,000 to 130,000 clones; 85% to 95% were seen once. Trimming took 1 base from V and 5 from J, leaving 16 bases between them. The CDR3 is 16 amino acids. CDR1 is SGHTA, CDR2 FQGNSA, per germline. Study-level points and caveats: Ileal or blood samples showed some GvH clones first, and such clones were also found in recipient marrow. With peak circulating GvH clone levels came an association with early post-transplant HvG declines.

Points on this clone: Its antigen is not known.

This rearrangement joins TRBV7-2 to TRBJ2-3; weak D call: TRBD1 (6 bases). The sequence came from a human donor who received an intestinal transplant. Here the sequenced sample was unstimulated CD8+ T cells sorted from spleen or lymph node cells, taken before intestinal transplant. The CDR3 loop is CASSLGPTGPGDTQYF. CDR3 nucleotide sequence: TGTGCCAGCAGCTTAGGTCCTACAGGGCCTGGAGATACGCAGTATTTT. The entire variable domain, with the rest obtained from reference TRBV7-2 and TRBJ2-3, is as follows: GAGVSQSPSNKVTEKGKDVELRCDPISGHTALYWYRQSLGQGLEFLIYFQGNSAPDKSGLPSDRFSAERTGGSVSTLTIQRTQQEDSAVYLCASSLGPTGPGDTQYFGPGTRLTVL.